This record covers a single TCR beta chain. Its antigen remains unknown. From germline, CDR1 is SQVTM and CDR2 ANQGSEA. The CDR3 length is 17 residues. V shed 1 base, J shed 1 base, and the junction held 11 bases outside the gene matches. The data stem from a study of CD8+ T cells in alopecia areata. General study points: Higher clonality and more expanded CD8+ clones appeared in lesional than normal scalp. Sharing of TCRs across patients appeared less clear than in mice, possibly for HLA-related reasons.

The sequencing template was cDNA reverse transcribed from extracted RNA. Sequencing used immunoSEQ multiplex PCR; TCRdb keeps in-frame clones, though not all of them. The sample lists about 110,000 clones, under 60% occurring once. The sequenced material came from NKG2D-low CD8+ T cells sorted from blood. This receptor was identified in a human donor with alopecia areata. The chain carries TRBV29-1 and TRBJ2-7; 9 bases align to TRBD1. As DNA, the CDR3 is TGCAGCGTTGAAGGACGGGACAGGGTTCATTCGTCCTACGAGCAGTACTTC. Its protein is CSVEGRDRVHSSYEQYF.